The clone carrying this T cell receptor (beta chain) was recorded only once. The antigen is not known. The data are from a study of cytomegalovirus exposure and HLA in healthy donors. Primers: 60 Vbeta forward and 13 Jbeta reverse. Only in-frame clones appear in the TCRdb table, and some are missing; sequencing was by immunoSEQ multiplex PCR. The table records around 140,000 clones, nearly 90% of them present only once. The CDR3 has 13 amino acids. V gave up 6 bases and J gave up 8 bases, with 15 bases separating them. CDR1 and CDR2 from the germline V gene are SGDLS and YYNGEE. General study points: It was shown in a later analysis that HLA-associated TCR beta chains were more clonally expanded than other, equally common chains.

The sample consisted of PBMCs. This rearrangement joins TRBV9 to TRBJ1-3; D is perhaps TRBD1 (6 bases). The TCR originated in a middle-aged woman in good health and CMV-seronegative. The CDR3 is CASTAGTQDTIYF. CDR3 DNA: TGTGCCAGCACCGCCGGGACACAGGACACCATATATTTT. Using reference TRBV9 and TRBJ1-3 for the parts outside the CDR3, the full variable domain is DSGVTQTPKHLITATGQRVTLRCSPRSGDLSVYWYQQSLDQGLQFLIQYYNGEERAKGNILERFSAQQFPDLHSELNLSSLELGDSALYFCASTAGTQDTIYFGEGSWLTVV.